The entry below gives a single T cell receptor beta chain sequence along with its context. Its antigen is undetermined. This entry is derived from a study of T cell repertoires and Cas9 in healthy adults. Study context: CD4 and CD8 compartments: SpCas9-reactive T cells profiled for potency, cytotoxicity, lineage.

This CDR3 comprises 14 residues. Trimming cost V 7 bases and J 7 bases, with 17 bases left between them. CDR1 MNHNS and CDR2 SASEGT come from the germline V gene. TCRdb's table, derived via immunoSEQ multiplex PCR, lists solely in-frame clones and lacks some. The sample has approximately 21,000 clones, more than 75% seen once. Study-wide results and caveats: SpCas9-reactive regulatory T cells reportedly mitigated SpCas9-reactive effector T cells in vitro.

The clonotype was recovered from a human donor in good health. The rearrangement links TRBV6-1 to TRBJ1-5, with no clear D. Sequencing was done on a sample of CD4+ effector T cells (CD127+, CD25-, CD137-, CD154-) from PBMCs; culture status not recorded. The CDR3 DNA sequence: TGTGCCAGCAAGCTTATGGAGGTCGGGCAGCCCCAGCATTTT. Amino acid sequence: CASKLMEVGQPQHF.